This record covers a single T cell receptor (beta chain). Many counts were recorded for this clonotype. Its specific antigen is unknown. No base qualities exist here, and no much larger clone lies one base off it. The CDR3 contains 16 residues, cysteine and phenylalanine counted. Only the CDR3 portion is preserved as DNA: 48 bases, with reading frame beginning at the first base. Here V drops 5 bases and J drops 3 bases, and the junction holds 9 bases not matched to any gene. CDR1 and CDR2 (SGHTA, FQGNSA) derive from the germline V gene. These data originate in a study of T-cell reconstitution after alpha-beta-depleted transplantation in children (dated by TCRdb to 2016 to 2018). General notes on the study: The study quantitatively tracked T-cell immune reconstitution after TCRalphabeta/CD19-depleted allogeneic hematopoietic cell transplantation in children using TCR repertoire profiling. What the study reported, not specific to this receptor: Over subsequent months, a decline in hyperexpanded clone frequencies was noted, and after one year, T-cell counts and TCRbeta diversity were mostly ascribed to newly produced T cells. In some patients, high TCRbeta diversity at day 60 was attributed to recipient T cells and intrathymic progenitors that had survived conditioning. Apparently early alphabetaT-cell count recovery about two months after transplant reportedly relied on only several hundred rapidly expanded clones derived from non-depleted graft cells.

In light of the paper, this sample's treatment or condition label describes: allogeneic hematopoietic cell transplantation with graft depleted of TCRalphabeta T cells and CD19 B cells. TCRalphabeta/CD19-depleted allogeneic hematopoietic cell grafts were given to the transplant recipients, all of whom were children. Library preparation used PCR. For sequencing, an Illumina HiSeq 2500 was employed. Molecular barcoding was employed in the preparation of TCR libraries, with unique molecular identifiers being used to normalize TCRbeta repertoire quantification. In-frame beta chains were kept once TCRdb had trimmed the public reads at Q25 with fastp and called clones with MiXCR. Identical CDR3 proteins give one entry, which carries the most common genes and DNA. For this sample the table gives about 580,000 distinct CDR3 sequences, of which 20% to 25% were detected only once. The leading ten clones occupy 13% to 15% of the sample.

The sample in question was PBMCs, mostly from graft donor cells, obtained 360 days after TCRalphabeta/CD19-depleted stem cell transplant. The chain uses TRBV7-2 and TRBJ2-3; 9 bases in between match TRBD2. The receptor comes from a boy in the first two years of life who had a stem cell transplant for acute myeloid leukemia, so the T cells may come from the graft donor. DNA sequence: TGTGCCAGCAGCCCCCCCCGGCTAGCGGGGACAGATACGCAGTATTTT. Its translation is CASSPPRLAGTDTQYF.